The sequence of this T cell receptor beta chain was determined in a study of OX40 agonist ivuxolimab in advanced cancers. General study points: Within 6 weeks, CD4+ and CD8+ blood T cells expanded clonally at 0.1 to 3.0 mg/kg.

Peripheral blood came from all dose cohorts at three timepoints. Turning to this clone: What it binds is not known.

Germline CDR1 reads SGHAT; CDR2 reads FQNNGV. V shed 2 bases and J shed 15 bases, with 17 bases lying between them. The length of the CDR3 is 13 residues. Produced via immunoSEQ multiplex PCR; TCRdb's table is partial and in-frame only. The data show more than 70,000 clones, 85% to 95% seen once. Sequenced here: CD4+ or CD8+ T cells sorted from blood, sampled in a trial of the OX40 agonist ivuxolimab. The chain has TRBV11-2 and TRBJ2-4; D may match TRBD1 or TRBD2 (6 bases each). This TCR derives from an adult with an advanced solid tumor such as melanoma, head and neck, liver or kidney cancer. The CDR3 spells CASSLTGAGIWYF. In DNA, the CDR3 is TGTGCCAGCAGCTTAACGGGGGCAGGGATCTGGTACTTC. The entire variable domain, with the rest obtained from reference TRBV11-2 and TRBJ2-4, is as follows: EAGVAQSPRYKIIEKRQSVAFWCNPISGHATLYWYQQILGQGPKLLIQFQNNGVVDDSQLPKDRFSAERLKGVDSTLKIQPAKLEDSAVYLCASSLTGAGIWYFGAGTRLSVL.